This T cell receptor (beta chain) appears in the sequencing data of a study of shared clonotypes between healthy human individuals. Turning to the study itself: Every donor yielded three CD4 naive, three CD4 memory, two CD8 naive and one CD8 memory plate. Findings of the study overall: Read depth was anticipated to influence clonotype sharing among donors.

Sorted-subset replicate PCR reactions contained 150 to 200 ng DNA, corresponding to 29,000 or so T cell genomes. Profiling relied on immunoSEQ multiplex PCR, and the TCRdb table lists in-frame clones only, not all of them. The data show about 1.5 million clones, about 98% seen once. Donors comprised healthy HIV-negative adults lacking recent acute infections or vaccinations. Germline CDR1 SGHRS, CDR2 YFSETQ. The CDR3 spans 13 residues. With 5 bases removed from V and 3 bases from J, the gap between germline ends came to 8 bases. This clone was seen once. As yet, its antigen is unknown. Other nucleotide sequences in the sample specify the same CDR3.

This rearrangement joins TRBV5-1 to TRBJ2-2, with D unclear. Source material: naive CD4+ T cells sorted from blood. Sample subset: CD45RA+ positively selected. This TCR came from a man aged 30 to 39 in good health. CDR3 protein: CASSRADTGELFF. DNA for the CDR3: TGCGCCAGCAGTCGGGCGGACACCGGGGAGCTGTTTTTT.